This T cell receptor beta chain appears in the sequencing data of a study of cytomegalovirus exposure and HLA in healthy donors. Whole-study results and caveats: According to a subsequent analysis, TCR clusters identified in the first cohort showed a tendency to co-occur across the 120 or so validation repertoires. Around 160 TCR beta chains were listed as cytomegalovirus-associated. Testing in vitro showed a few CMV-associated chains specific for CMV antigens.

Of note for this clone: The antigen is undetermined. This sample also contains other DNA sequences that code for the same CDR3.

Trimming took off 2 bases at V and 11 bases at J, with 15 bases between the two ends. The germline V gene encodes CDR1 MNHEY and CDR2 SVGAGI. This CDR3 contains 14 residues. From the roughly 110-subject validation cohort, which was separate from the roughly 620-subject first cohort, the donors were drawn. Libraries were prepared by immunoSEQ multiplex PCR; TCRdb keeps only in-frame clonotypes and omits some of them. The repertoire holds about 150,000 clones, with roughly 93% as singletons. The clonotype originates from a man between 18 and 35 years old in good health and CMV-seropositive. V gene TRBV6-5 combines with J gene TRBJ1-4; the D gene is possibly TRBD1 (5 bases). Sequenced input: PBMCs. CDR3 loop: CASSYGPGREKLFF. CDR3 DNA sequence: TGTGCCAGCAGTTACGGGCCAGGGAGGGAGAAACTGTTTTTT.